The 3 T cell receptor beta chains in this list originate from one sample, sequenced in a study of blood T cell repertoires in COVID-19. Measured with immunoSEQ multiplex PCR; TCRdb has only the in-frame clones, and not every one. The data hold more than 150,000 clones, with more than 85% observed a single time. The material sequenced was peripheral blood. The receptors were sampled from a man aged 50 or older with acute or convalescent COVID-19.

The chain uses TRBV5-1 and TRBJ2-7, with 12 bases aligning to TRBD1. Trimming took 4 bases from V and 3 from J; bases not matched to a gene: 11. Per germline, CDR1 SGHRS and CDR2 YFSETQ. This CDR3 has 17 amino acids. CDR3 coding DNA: TGCGCCAGCAGCCCGGGACAGGGGGCAGGGGCGGGCTACGAGCAGTACTTC. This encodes CASSPGQGAGAGYEQYF.

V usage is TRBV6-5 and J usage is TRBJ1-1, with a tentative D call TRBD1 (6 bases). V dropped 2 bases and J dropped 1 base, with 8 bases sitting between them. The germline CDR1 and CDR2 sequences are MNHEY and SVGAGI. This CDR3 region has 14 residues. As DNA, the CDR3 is TGTGCCAGCAGTTACGGGACACCGAACACTGAAGCTTTCTTT. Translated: CASSYGTPNTEAFF.

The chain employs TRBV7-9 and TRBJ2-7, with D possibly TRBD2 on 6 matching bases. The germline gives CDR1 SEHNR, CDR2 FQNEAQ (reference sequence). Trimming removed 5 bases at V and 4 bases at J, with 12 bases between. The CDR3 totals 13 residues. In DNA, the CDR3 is TGTGCCAGCAGCCGGGGGTTAAATTACGAGCAGTACGTC. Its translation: CASSRGLNYEQYV.